The subject of this entry is one T cell receptor (beta chain). Its antigen remains undetermined. Nothing much larger sits one base from this clone, and base qualities are not available. The sample originates from a study of blood T cells in healthy people across ages (dated by TCRdb to the mid-2010s). Context from the whole study: In model experiments, roughly one uniquely barcoded TCR beta cDNA molecule per two T cells was captured by template switching. The study measured age-related changes in TCR beta repertoire diversity using deep sequencing normalized with unique cDNA molecular identifiers. Using the same blood draw, the study looked at two additional independent replicas of 1 million unique cDNA reads for two donors, one aged 18 to 30 and the other aged 80 or older. To avoid experimental bias, donors of different ages were spread randomly across the sequencing lanes. The donors were divided into four age groups: young (average around 15 years), middle-aged (around 37), aged (roughly 60) and long-lived (about 90).

V lost 5 bases and J lost 4 bases, and the count of bases not matched to a germline gene is 2. CDR1 SGHTA and CDR2 FQGNSA were looked up in the germline V gene. The CDR3 covers 14 residues, taking in both the cysteine and the phenylalanine. Only the CDR3 part of the read is kept: 42 bases, read in frame from the first base. What the study reported, not specific to this receptor: Observed TCR beta diversity per million T cells fell roughly linearly with age, and a significant reduction was already apparent by age around 36. Estimates of total diversity from one million sequenced T cells were regarded as lower bounds and underestimates. Because the CMV infection status of the donors was unknown, age-related changes in expanded clonotypes may potentially have been confounded. Compared with the aged group, the long-lived group had more naive CD4+ T cells, fewer expanded clones and increased TCR diversity, suggesting age selection. Because profiling used bulk unsorted PBMCs, naive and antigen-experienced compartments could not be compared conclusively. Observed TCR beta diversity correlated strongly with the percentage of naive T cells measured by flow cytometry.

Systemically healthy Caucasian individuals from Russia, 35 to 50 in total and aged 6 to 90 years, were included as donors. About 10 milliliters of peripheral blood were collected from each donor into EDTA-treated Vacutainer tubes. PBMCs were isolated by Ficoll-Paque density-gradient centrifugation, with at least 6 million obtained per sample. Trizol reagent was used to extract total RNA from the PBMCs, yielding at least 6 micrograms per sample. For every donor, an aliquot of PBMCs went through flow cytometry to measure the percentages of naive CD45RAhigh/CD27high T cells. Library generation was performed with 5' RACE. TCRdb names Illumina HiSeq 2500 as the instrument used. A second PCR of about 6 to 11 cycles was run with a J-beta primer mix and a sample-barcoded 5' primer. A template-switch 5' adaptor carrying 12 random nucleotides introduced a unique molecular identifier onto each TCR beta cDNA molecule. Each sample yielded at least 3 million CDR3-containing paired-end reads. First-strand cDNA synthesis was performed from all RNA using the Mint cDNA synthesis kit, with priming by a TRBC-specific oligonucleotide. After uracil-DNA glycosylase treatment, a first 18-cycle PCR used universal primers M1SS and BC2_uni_R on all cDNA. As for the original processing: Each sample was normalized by randomly selecting 1 million high-quality reads, each carrying a distinct molecular identifier. Instead of being binned into consensus sequences, reads with shared molecular identifiers were discarded. MiTCR, run with a Q25 quality threshold and the strictest error-elimination algorithm, handled CDR3 identification, clonotype clustering and error correction. A nonparametric unseen species model with Euler transformation was used to estimate a lower bound on total TCR beta diversity. Through fastp at Q25 and MiXCR, TCRdb rebuilt clones from the public reads, retaining in-frame beta chains. Rows are unified per CDR3 protein, each entry keeping the most common DNA and genes. It is TCRdb's table, rather than the study itself, that gives the V and J calls and clone size. This sample has about 690,000 distinct CDR3 sequences in its table, and around 43% of those were observed once. The ten largest clones add up to 25% to 30% of the sample.

The chain employs TRBV7-2 and TRBJ2-1; TRBD2 fits 10 bases in the junction. This TCR derives from a man older than 75 in good health. Sequences were obtained from blood. The DNA sequence reads TGTGCCAGCAGCCCAGCGGGAGGGTACAATGAGCAGTTCTTC. It encodes CASSPAGGYNEQFF.